A single sample is the source of the 24 T cell receptor beta chains below, sequenced in a study of T cell responses to AZD1222 COVID-19 vaccine. Assay: immunoSEQ multiplex PCR; the TCRdb copy retains only in-frame clones and omits some. The sample shows 95,000 to 150,000 clones, 70% to 90% of them seen only once. The sample was peripheral blood, taken on day 0 of AZD1222 vaccination. These receptors were taken from an adult in good health.

V is TRBV27 and J is TRBJ2-3; 9 bases fit TRBD2. The CDR3 covers 12 residues. Unmatched junction bases numbered 5, after V lost 5 bases and J lost 11 bases. CDR1 and CDR2 from the germline V gene are MNHEY and SMNVEV (reference sequence). The CDR3 region is CASSVAGAVQYF. In DNA, the CDR3 is TGTGCCAGCAGTGTAGCGGGAGCCGTGCAGTATTTT.

The J gene is TRBJ2-7, the V gene TRBV10-3; perhaps TRBD2 as D (6 bases). The ends were cut back, 8 bases at V and 3 bases at J, with 11 bases in the middle. The CDR3 runs to 12 residues. Germline V gene data show CDR1 as ENHRY and CDR2 as SYGVKD. CDR3 sequence: CAIGGLSYEQYF. The CDR3 bases are TGTGCCATCGGAGGGTTAAGCTACGAGCAGTACTTC.

The chain combines TRBV6-1 with TRBJ1-5; 9 nucleotides line up with TRBD1. CDR1 is MNHNS and CDR2 is SASEGT in the germline V gene. CDR3 size: 15 residues. The V gene end was trimmed by 6 bases and the J gene end by 6 bases; junction bases not matched to a gene: 9. CDR3 sequence reads: CASRPTGGFGQPQHF. The CDR3 DNA follows: TGTGCCAGCAGGCCCACAGGGGGCTTCGGTCAGCCCCAGCATTTT.

In nucleotides, the CDR3 is TGCGCCAGCAGTGAAGGCGGGAGTCGGGGCGGGGAGACCCAGTACTTC. This gives the protein CASSEGGSRGGETQYF. The chain joins TRBV10-2 to TRBJ2-5, with 7 bases identical to TRBD2. The trim removed 3 bases at V and 5 bases at J, leaving 12 bases unmatched. The CDR3 totals 16 residues. Germline CDR1 is WSHSY and CDR2 is SAAADI.

The chain carries TRBV5-1 and TRBJ1-2; 7 bases agree with TRBD1. The CDR3 has 15 amino acids. V was clipped by 0 bases and J by 4 bases; unmatched bases: 6. Germline CDR1 and CDR2: SGHRS and YFSETQ. CDR3 in DNA: TGCGCCAGCAGCTTGGGAGCTGGGGACAGCTATGGCTACACCTTC. Its protein product is CASSLGAGDSYGYTF.

V is TRBV19 and J is TRBJ1-2; 9 bases match TRBD1. V gave up 7 bases and J gave up 1 base; unmatched junction bases: 4. The CDR3 is made up of 14 amino acids. CDR1 is LNHDA, CDR2 SQIVND, per germline (reference sequence). For the CDR3, the DNA is TGTGCCAGTACCGGGACAGGGAATAACTATGGCTACACCTTC. It encodes CASTGTGNNYGYTF.

This clone was detected once. V gene TRBV4-1 combines with J gene TRBJ1-3, with D maybe TRBD1 (5 bases). V lost 0 bases and J 2 bases, leaving 14 bases between the germline ends. CDR1 is MGHRA and CDR2 is YSYEKL in the germline V gene. This CDR3 contains 17 residues. The DNA of the CDR3 is TGCGCCAGCAGCCAAGACCTACTCCAGGGTCCTGGAAACACCATATATTTT. This translates into CASSQDLLQGPGNTIYF.

The chain couples TRBV13 to TRBJ2-7; D assignment may be TRBD1 or TRBD2 (6 bases each). Germline V gene lookup returns CDR1 PRHDT and CDR2 FYEKMQ (reference sequence). V lost 3 bases to trimming and J lost 0 bases, with 12 bases between them. This CDR3 has 15 residues. CDR3 coding DNA: TGTGCCAGCAGCTTTGGGGGGCAGAACTCCTACGAGCAGTACTTC. This translates into CASSFGGQNSYEQYF.

As to this clone: One end of the junction does not line up with germline, which may come from a read error. The chain is built from TRBV7-7 and TRBJ2-1; D is perhaps TRBD1 (6 bases). The CDR3 extends over 14 amino acids. Germline V CDR1 and CDR2: SSHAT, FNYEAQ (reference sequence). CDR3 sequence reads: CASSLGGSYNEQFF. The CDR3, as DNA: TGTGCTAGCAGCTTAGGGGGCTCCTACAATGAGCAGTTCTTC.

As DNA, the CDR3 is TGTGCCAGCAGCCCTTCCCTGACGGGCGCAGATACGCAGTATTTT. Protein: CASSPSLTGADTQYF. The genes are TRBV11-3 and TRBJ2-3, with no clear D. Trimming removed 5 bases at V and 4 bases at J, with 16 bases between. The germline CDR1 and CDR2 sequences are SGHNT and YENEEA. This CDR3 is built from 15 residues.

V is TRBV7-3 and J is TRBJ2-2; D is tentatively TRBD1 or TRBD2 (5 bases each). Germline V gene data show CDR1 as SGHTA and CDR2 as FQGTGA. This CDR3 has 13 amino acids. Trimming removed 5 bases at V and 4 bases at J, with 8 bases between. CDR3 amino acids: CASSPGTTGELFF. The CDR3 coding sequence is TGTGCCAGCAGCCCCGGGACCACCGGGGAGCTGTTTTTT.

The chain combines TRBV19 with TRBJ1-5, with a tentative D call TRBD1 (5 bases). The CDR3 is 15 residues long. Germline CDR1 and CDR2: LNHDA and SQIVND (reference sequence). With 7 bases removed from V and 4 bases from J, the gap between germline ends came to 17 bases. The CDR3 sequence: CASTRQGAGNQPQHF. As DNA, the CDR3 is TGTGCCAGTACCCGGCAGGGCGCGGGAAATCAGCCCCAGCATTTT.

This chain connects TRBV7-2 to TRBJ1-2; D remains unclear. Trimming shortened V by 4 bases and J by 1 base, and 13 bases separated the two germline ends. CDR1 and CDR2 from the germline V gene are SGHTA and FQGNSA. This CDR3 has 15 amino acids. CDR3 nucleotides: TGTGCCAGCAGCTCTGGGGTATGGGTTAACTATGGCTACACCTTC. Its protein is CASSSGVWVNYGYTF.

V gene TRBV3-1 (or the pseudogene TRBV3-2) combines with J gene TRBJ2-7, with TRBD1 matching 7 bases. J lost 3 bases, V lost 0 bases, and 8 bases had no gene match. In germline, CDR1 is LGHDT, CDR2 YNNKEL (reference sequence). This CDR3 region has 16 residues. The CDR3 DNA reads as TGTGCCAGCAGCCAAGACTGGGGTACAGGGGACTACGAGCAGTACTTC. Translated, it gives CASSQDWGTGDYEQYF.

The gene calls are TRBV2 and TRBJ1-2, with 8 bases aligning to TRBD1. With 4 bases clipped from V and 2 bases from J, the junction kept 3 bases outside the gene matches. The CDR3 is 14 amino acids. CDR1 SNHLY and CDR2 FYNNEI come from the germline V gene. The CDR3 loop is CASSGDRPNYGYTF. The CDR3 region has the DNA TGTGCCAGCAGTGGGGACAGGCCAAACTATGGCTACACCTTC.

Written as DNA, the CDR3 is TGTGCCAGCCGGGACAGGGTCCATAATTCACCCCTCCACTTT. Translated, it gives CASRDRVHNSPLHF. The chain employs TRBV6-5 and TRBJ1-6, with 9 bases fitting TRBD1. The germline V gene encodes CDR1 MNHEY and CDR2 SVGAGI. Germline trimming cut 8 bases from V and 5 bases from J; bases unmatched to any gene: 4. The CDR3 is 14 amino acids.

V gene TRBV28 combines with J gene TRBJ2-7; 9 bases line up with TRBD2. Per germline, CDR1 MDHEN and CDR2 SYDVKM. J lost 5 bases, V lost 2 bases, and 10 bases had no gene match. This CDR3 region has 16 residues. The CDR3 sequence: CASSLPYRGGRDEQYF. CDR3 bases: TGTGCCAGCAGTTTACCCTACAGGGGCGGGAGGGACGAGCAGTACTTC.

The chain carries TRBV7-2 and TRBJ1-1, with D unclear. The V end lost 1 base, the J end lost 3 bases, and 9 bases lay between the germline ends. Per germline, CDR1 SGHTA and CDR2 FQGNSA. The CDR3 sequence is 14 residues long. Here the CDR3 DNA reads TGTGCCAGCAGCTTAGACCCACAGTACACTGAAGCTTTCTTT. This translates into CASSLDPQYTEAFF.

V usage is TRBV2 and J usage is TRBJ2-7; 10 nucleotides line up with TRBD1. The CDR3 contains 13 residues. Germline CDR1 is SNHLY and CDR2 is FYNNEI. V trimming: 8 bases; J trimming: 4 bases; junction bases outside the gene matches: 5. The CDR3 DNA reads TGTGCCAGCGGCGGGACAGGGGTTTACGAGCAGTACTTC. This gives the protein CASGGTGVYEQYF. The full variable domain, with the rest looked up from reference TRBV2 and TRBJ2-7, is EPEVTQTPSHQVTQMGQEVILRCVPISNHLYFYWYRQILGQKVEFLVSFYNNEISEKSEIFDDQFSVERPDGSNFTLKIRSTKLEDSAMYFCASGGTGVYEQYFGPGTRLTVT.

This chain connects TRBV5-1 to TRBJ2-5, with 11 positions matching TRBD2. The J segment lost 2 bases and the V segment lost 2 bases, leaving 5 bases of the junction unmatched. The germline V gene encodes CDR1 SGHRS and CDR2 YFSETQ. The CDR3 loop spans 16 amino acids. CDR3 coding DNA: TGCGCCAGCAGCTTCGCACTAGCGGGAGAACAAGAGACCCAGTACTTC. As protein: CASSFALAGEQETQYF.

The rearrangement links TRBV4-1 to TRBJ2-3; D uncertain. CDR1 is MGHRA and CDR2 is YSYEKL in the germline V gene. The CDR3 is made up of 14 amino acids. Trimming took off 1 base at V and 8 bases at J, with 13 bases between the two ends. CDR3 loop: CASSQVSGLGTQYF. CDR3 nucleotides: TGCGCCAGCAGCCAAGTCTCCGGGCTGGGTACGCAGTATTTT.

This CDR3 is CASWAAATNYGYTF. The CDR3 DNA follows: TGTGCCAGCTGGGCGGCAGCGACTAACTATGGCTACACCTTC. The chain combines TRBV27 with TRBJ1-2; no firm D call. Per germline, CDR1 MNHEY and CDR2 SMNVEV (reference sequence). This CDR3 region has 14 residues. V lost 8 bases, J lost 0 bases, and 13 bases lay in between.

This chain connects TRBV11-2 to TRBJ2-1; D is uncertain. CDR1 is SGHAT and CDR2 is FQNNGV in the germline V gene. This CDR3 region has 14 residues. Trimming removed 0 bases from V and 12 bases from J, with 15 bases in between. CDR3 region: CASSLDGSSSGQFF. The CDR3 DNA sequence: TGTGCCAGCAGCTTAGACGGTAGCAGTAGTGGGCAGTTCTTC.

The rearrangement uses TRBV7-9 and TRBJ1-1, with a weak D call TRBD1 (5 bases). The CDR3 runs 12 residues. Germline CDR1 is SEHNR and CDR2 is FQNEAQ (reference sequence). V was trimmed by 5 bases and J by 4 bases, leaving 8 bases between them. In DNA form, the CDR3 reads TGTGCCAGCAGCCGGCAGGGCACTGAAGCTTTCTTT. This codes for CASSRQGTEAFF.